This T cell receptor beta chain was retrieved from a study of blood T cell repertoires in COVID-19. The wider study: The United States, Italy and Spain provided the acute and convalescent COVID-19 samples.

Assay: immunoSEQ multiplex PCR; the TCRdb copy retains only in-frame clones and omits some. The sample contains approximately 400,000 clones, 88% of which appear only once. Membership in each cohort depended on participant-reported clinical history. The clonotype comes from a woman younger than 30 who had recovered from COVID-19. The sequenced sample was PBMCs or T cells enriched from blood (not recorded which).

This chain's CDR3 is CASSITGTNNEQFF. CDR3 DNA: TGTGCCAGCAGTATTACAGGGACTAACAATGAGCAGTTCTTC. This rearrangement joins TRBV28 to TRBJ2-1, with D maybe TRBD2 (7 bases). The CDR3 consists of 14 residues. Per germline, CDR1 MDHEN and CDR2 SYDVKM. V dropped 5 bases and J dropped 5 bases, with 13 bases sitting between them.